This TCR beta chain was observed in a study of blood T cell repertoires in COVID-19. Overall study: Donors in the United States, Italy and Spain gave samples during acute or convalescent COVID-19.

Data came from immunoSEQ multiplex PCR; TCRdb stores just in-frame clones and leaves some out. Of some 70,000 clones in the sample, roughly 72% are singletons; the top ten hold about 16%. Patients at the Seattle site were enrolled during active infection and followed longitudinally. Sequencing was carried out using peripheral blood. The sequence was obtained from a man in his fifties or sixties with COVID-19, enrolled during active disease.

CDR3 DNA sequence: TGTGCCACCAGTGCCTCCGGGACAGGGAAGGAGGATACGCAGTATTTT. Residues: CATSASGTGKEDTQYF. The chain couples TRBV24-1 to TRBJ2-3; 9 bases match TRBD1. Germline CDR1 reads KGHDR; CDR2 reads SFDVKD. The CDR3 consists of 16 residues. The V gene end was trimmed by 5 bases and the J gene end by 6 bases; junction bases not matched to a gene: 11.